What follows are 18 T cell receptor beta chains derived from one specimen sequenced in a study of shared clonotypes between healthy human individuals. Sequencing used immunoSEQ multiplex PCR; TCRdb keeps in-frame clones, though not all of them. Of about 640,000 clones listed, about two thirds are singletons. The sequenced sample consisted of memory CD4+ T cells sorted from blood. Indicated subset: CD45RA-negative fraction. Source of these receptors: a woman in her thirties in good health.

This chain joins TRBV27 and TRBJ1-5; 8 nucleotides align to TRBD1. CDR3 length: 17 residues. Trimming at V came to 5 bases and at J to 1 base, leaving 10 bases not matched to a gene. The germline gives CDR1 MNHEY, CDR2 SMNVEV (reference sequence). Here the CDR3 reads CASSLRQGRFSNQPQHF. CDR3 bases: TGTGCCAGCAGTCTTAGACAGGGGCGTTTCAGCAATCAGCCCCAGCATTTT.

The chain is built from TRBV28 and TRBJ1-5; TRBD1 matches at 8 bases. Germline-derived CDR1 and CDR2 are MDHEN and SYDVKM. The CDR3 runs 14 residues. Unmatched junction bases numbered 7, after V lost 8 bases and J lost 4 bases. DNA for the CDR3: TGTGCCAGCGAGACAGGGGCCAGAAATCAGCCCCAGCATTTT. Residues: CASETGARNQPQHF.

J is TRBJ2-1 and V is TRBV19; D is possibly TRBD2 (6 bases). V dropped 4 bases and J dropped 6 bases, with 7 bases sitting between them. The CDR3 is 12 residues long. In germline, CDR1 is LNHDA, CDR2 SQIVND (reference sequence). The CDR3 loop reads CASSTSANEQFF. In DNA, the CDR3 is TGTGCCAGTAGTACTAGCGCCAATGAGCAGTTCTTC.

This clone was seen more than once but under ten times. The chain uses TRBV5-1 and TRBJ2-2; D gene ambiguous. In germline, CDR1 is SGHRS, CDR2 YFSETQ. CDR3 length equals 12 residues. Trimming stripped 2 bases from V and 7 bases from J, with 6 bases between. Here the CDR3 reads CASSFSGGELFF. The CDR3 DNA reads as TGCGCCAGCAGCTTCTCCGGCGGGGAGCTGTTTTTT. The complete variable domain, with remaining parts taken from reference TRBV5-1 and TRBJ2-2, reads KAGVTQTPRYLIKTRGQQVTLSCSPISGHRSVSWYQQTPGQGLQFLFEYFSETQRNKGNFPGRFSGRQFSNSRSEMNVSTLELGDSALYLCASSFSGGELFFGEGSRLTVL.

This clone has only a few counts. V gene TRBV14 combines with J gene TRBJ1-2, with 8 bases that match TRBD1. Germline CDR1 reads SGHDN; CDR2 reads FVKESK. V lost 7 bases to trimming and J lost 6 bases; unmatched junction nucleotides: 10. CDR3 length: 14 residues. CDR3 residues: CASTPGGAGDGYTF. CDR3 nucleotides: TGTGCCAGCACCCCAGGGGGCGCCGGTGATGGCTACACCTTC.

This clone has a count of ten or more. This chain uses TRBV4-1 with TRBJ2-1, with 12 bases that match TRBD2. CDR3 size: 18 residues. The V segment lost 0 bases and the J segment 4 bases; nucleotides outside the gene matches: 7. CDR1 and CDR2 from the germline V gene are MGHRA and YSYEKL. This chain's CDR3 is CASSQDPGLAGRYNEQFF. The CDR3 nucleotides read TGCGCCAGCAGCCAAGATCCGGGACTAGCGGGTAGATACAATGAGCAGTTCTTC.

The chain links TRBV5-4 to TRBJ2-5; D ambiguous. Germline CDR1 and CDR2: SGHNT and YYREEE (reference sequence). The CDR3 runs 13 residues. V was cut by 3 bases and J by 2 bases, with 8 bases left in between. DNA of the CDR3: TGTGCCAGCAGCTCACGAACACAAGAGACCCAGTACTTC. Translated: CASSSRTQETQYF.

The chain couples TRBV5-1 to TRBJ1-1; D unresolved. This CDR3 is built from 14 residues. Germline V gene lookup returns CDR1 SGHRS and CDR2 YFSETQ. V shed 4 bases and J shed 1 base, with 11 bases lying between them. The DNA of the CDR3 is TGCGCCAGCAGCCTCCTTGTGCCGAACACTGAAGCTTTCTTT. This gives the protein CASSLLVPNTEAFF.

The chain carries TRBV11-2 and TRBJ2-3, with D maybe TRBD2 (6 bases). The V end was cut by 1 base, the J end by 1 base, with 12 bases between. The CDR3 loop spans 16 amino acids. CDR1 is SGHAT, CDR2 FQNNGV, per germline. The CDR3 bases are TGTGCCAGCAGCTTAGGAATTAGCGGAGGCACAGATACGCAGTATTTT. It encodes CASSLGISGGTDTQYF.

This clone was picked up a small number of times. J is TRBJ1-2 and V is TRBV5-4; 10 nucleotides agree with TRBD1. CDR1 and CDR2 (germline): SGHNT, YYREEE (reference sequence). V lost 0 bases, J lost 7 bases, and 12 bases stayed unmatched. This CDR3 spans 17 amino acids. The CDR3 coding sequence is TGTGCCAGCAGCTTGGCAGGACCGGGACAGGGGAGGGGTGGCTACACCTTC. Residues: CASSLAGPGQGRGGYTF.

V gene TRBV28 combines with J gene TRBJ2-7, with TRBD2 as a possible D gene (5 bases). The germline V gene has CDR1 MDHEN and CDR2 SYDVKM. The CDR3 is made up of 16 amino acids. V gave up 0 bases and J gave up 6 bases, with 18 bases separating them. The CDR3 protein is CASSLWLAATGSEQYF. The CDR3 region has the DNA TGTGCCAGCAGTTTATGGCTAGCTGCTACCGGGTCCGAGCAGTACTTC.

V is TRBV6-6 and J is TRBJ1-2; TRBD1 is a possible D gene (5 bases). Trimming removed 6 bases at V and 5 bases at J, with 16 bases between. CDR3 length: 14 residues. In germline, CDR1 is MNHNY, CDR2 SVGAGI (reference sequence). The DNA for the CDR3 is TGTGCCAGCAGGGCTACCGGGACGGATTATGGCTACACCTTC. This translates into CASRATGTDYGYTF.

The rearrangement joins TRBV5-1 to TRBJ2-1, with 7 bases aligning to TRBD1. The CDR3 extends over 15 amino acids. Germline V CDR1 and CDR2: SGHRS, YFSETQ. V gave up 0 bases and J gave up 4 bases; unmatched junction bases: 4. CDR3 loop: CASSLGDREYNEQFF. The CDR3 bases are TGCGCCAGCAGCTTGGGAGACAGGGAATACAATGAGCAGTTCTTC.

This clone was counted between two and nine times. The chain joins TRBV6-6 to TRBJ2-1; the match to TRBD1 covers 7 bases. CDR1 is MNHNY and CDR2 is SVGAGI in the germline V gene (reference sequence). Germline trimming cut 3 bases from V and 5 bases from J; bases unmatched to any gene: 4. The CDR3 totals 14 residues. The CDR3 DNA reads TGTGCCAGCAGTTATGGGGACAGTCACAATGAGCAGTTCTTC. Translated: CASSYGDSHNEQFF.

This clone came up a few times. This rearrangement joins TRBV25-1 to TRBJ1-4; the D gene is possibly TRBD1 (6 bases). The CDR3 is 16 amino acids. Deletions cut 3 bases from V and 2 bases from J, with 13 bases between. The germline gives CDR1 MGHDK, CDR2 SYGVNS. CDR3: CASSEVRGVTNEKLFF. DNA of the CDR3: TGTGCCAGCAGTGAGGTCAGGGGTGTCACTAATGAAAAACTGTTTTTT.

The gene calls are TRBV27 and TRBJ1-1; D remains ambiguous. Trimming took 5 bases from V and 1 from J, leaving 11 bases between them. Germline V gives CDR1 MNHEY, CDR2 SMNVEV (reference sequence). This CDR3 comprises 14 residues. The CDR3 DNA sequence: TGTGCCAGCAGTGACAATCTTCGGAACACTGAAGCTTTCTTT. This gives the protein CASSDNLRNTEAFF.

The V gene is TRBV9, the J gene TRBJ2-5; D call uncertain. The germline V gene encodes CDR1 SGDLS and CDR2 YYNGEE. Trimming removed 0 bases from V and 4 bases from J, with 10 bases in between. The CDR3 is made up of 14 amino acids. CDR3 in DNA: TGTGCCAGCAGCGTAGCCCCGAGTACAGAGACCCAGTACTTC. Its protein is CASSVAPSTETQYF.

The rearrangement uses TRBV19 and TRBJ1-1; D is perhaps TRBD1 (6 bases). The CDR3 spans 14 residues. Trimming shortened V by 4 bases and J by 4 bases, and 13 bases separated the two germline ends. Germline V CDR1 and CDR2: LNHDA, SQIVND (reference sequence). The CDR3: CASSTRQASTEAFF. CDR3 in DNA: TGTGCCAGTAGTACCAGACAGGCGAGCACTGAAGCTTTCTTT.